This record concerns one TCR beta chain sequence. V lost 5 bases to trimming and J lost 8 bases; unmatched junction nucleotides: 9. The CDR3 has 15 amino acids. Germline V gene data show CDR1 as ENHRY and CDR2 as SYGVKD. The sample belongs to a study of blood T cell repertoires in COVID-19. Study-wide background: Samples taken during acute and convalescent COVID-19 were collected in the United States, Italy and Spain. Sample material is recorded as cDNA or gDNA derived from T cells, B-cell-depleted T cells, or PBMCs.

As originally analysed: Researchers report that nucleated cell counts were estimated from reference gene primer amplification. Clones were read by immunoSEQ multiplex PCR, and TCRdb kept only the in-frame ones, dropping some. V, J and clone size derive from that table, while D and trimming were established from the DNA sequence. This sample carries about 260,000 clones, 87% of them seen once, and the ten largest clones take 1.5%. Input material: peripheral blood. This chain links TRBV10-3 with TRBJ1-6, with 7 bases matching TRBD1. The clonotype originates from a woman aged 40-49 years who had recovered from COVID-19. CDR3 sequence (DNA): TGTGCCATCAGTAAGACAGGGAAGGTGGATTCACCCCTCCACTTT. It codes for CAISKTGKVDSPLHF.